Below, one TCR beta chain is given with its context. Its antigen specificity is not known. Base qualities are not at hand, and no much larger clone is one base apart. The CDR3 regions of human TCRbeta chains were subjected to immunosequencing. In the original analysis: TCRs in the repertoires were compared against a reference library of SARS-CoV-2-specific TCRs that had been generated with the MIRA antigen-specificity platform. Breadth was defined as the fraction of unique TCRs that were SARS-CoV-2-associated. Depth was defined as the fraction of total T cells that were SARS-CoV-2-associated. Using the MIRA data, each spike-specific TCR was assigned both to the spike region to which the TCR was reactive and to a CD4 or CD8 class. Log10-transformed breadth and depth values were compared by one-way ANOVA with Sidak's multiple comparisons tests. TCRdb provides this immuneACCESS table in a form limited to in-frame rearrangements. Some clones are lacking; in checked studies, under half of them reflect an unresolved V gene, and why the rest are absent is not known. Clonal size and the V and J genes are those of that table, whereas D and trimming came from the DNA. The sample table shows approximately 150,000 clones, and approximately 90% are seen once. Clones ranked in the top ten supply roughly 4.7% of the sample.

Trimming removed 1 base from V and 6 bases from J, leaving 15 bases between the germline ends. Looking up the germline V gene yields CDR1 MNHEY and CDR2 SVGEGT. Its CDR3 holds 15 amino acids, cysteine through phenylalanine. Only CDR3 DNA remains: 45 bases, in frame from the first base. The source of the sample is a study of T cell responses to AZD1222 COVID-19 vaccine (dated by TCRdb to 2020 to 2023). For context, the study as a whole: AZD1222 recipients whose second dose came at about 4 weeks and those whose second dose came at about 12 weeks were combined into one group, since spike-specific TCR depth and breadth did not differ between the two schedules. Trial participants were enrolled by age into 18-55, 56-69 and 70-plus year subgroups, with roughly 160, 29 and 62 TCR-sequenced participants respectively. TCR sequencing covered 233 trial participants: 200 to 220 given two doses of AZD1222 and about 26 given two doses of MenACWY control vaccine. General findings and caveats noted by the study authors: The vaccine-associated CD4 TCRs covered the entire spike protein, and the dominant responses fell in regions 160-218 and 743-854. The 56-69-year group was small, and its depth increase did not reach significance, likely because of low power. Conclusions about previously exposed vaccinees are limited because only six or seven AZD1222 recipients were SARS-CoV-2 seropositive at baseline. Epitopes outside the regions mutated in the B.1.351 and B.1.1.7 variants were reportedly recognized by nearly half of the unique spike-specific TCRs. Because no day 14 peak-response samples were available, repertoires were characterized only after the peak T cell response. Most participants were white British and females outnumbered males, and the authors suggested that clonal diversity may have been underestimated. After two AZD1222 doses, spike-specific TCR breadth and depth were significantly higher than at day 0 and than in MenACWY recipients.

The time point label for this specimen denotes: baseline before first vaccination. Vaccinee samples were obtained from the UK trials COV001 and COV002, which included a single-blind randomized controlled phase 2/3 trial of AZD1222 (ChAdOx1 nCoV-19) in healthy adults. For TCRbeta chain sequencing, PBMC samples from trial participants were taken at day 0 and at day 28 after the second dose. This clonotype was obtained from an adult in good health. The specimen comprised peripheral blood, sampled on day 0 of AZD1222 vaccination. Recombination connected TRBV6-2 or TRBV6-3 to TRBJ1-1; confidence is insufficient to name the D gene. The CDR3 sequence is CASSYFWTSGSEAFF. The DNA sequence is TGTGCCAGCAGTTACTTTTGGACCTCAGGATCTGAAGCTTTCTTT.